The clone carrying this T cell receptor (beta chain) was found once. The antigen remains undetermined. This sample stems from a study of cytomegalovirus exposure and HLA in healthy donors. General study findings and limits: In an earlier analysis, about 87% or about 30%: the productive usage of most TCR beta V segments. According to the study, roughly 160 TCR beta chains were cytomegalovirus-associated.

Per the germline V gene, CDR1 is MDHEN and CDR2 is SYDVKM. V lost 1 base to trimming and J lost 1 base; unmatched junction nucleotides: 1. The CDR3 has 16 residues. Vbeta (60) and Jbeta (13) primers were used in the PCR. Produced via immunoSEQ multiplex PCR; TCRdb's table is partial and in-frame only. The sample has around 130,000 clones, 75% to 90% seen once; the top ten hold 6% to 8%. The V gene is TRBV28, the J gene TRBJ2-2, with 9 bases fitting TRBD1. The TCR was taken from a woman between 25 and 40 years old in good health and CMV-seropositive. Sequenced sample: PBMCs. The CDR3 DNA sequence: TGTGCCAGCAGTTTATCGGGACAGGGGAACACCGGGGAGCTGTTTTTT. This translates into CASSLSGQGNTGELFF.